This T cell receptor (beta chain) was profiled in a study of CD8+CD57+ T cells in acquired aplastic anemia. Those patients picked for sequencing had displayed CD8+CD57+ cell expansion on flow cytometry. This clonotype was detected many times. Germline loops: CDR1 LNHNV, CDR2 YYDKDF (reference sequence). V dropped 6 bases and J dropped 3; count of bases not matched to a gene: 1. The CDR3 is 13 amino acids. Both TCR beta VDJ combination and CDR3 sequence profiling were carried out. Genomic DNA was the template for this profiling. TCRdb re-analysed the reads in MiXCR, keeping a single row per CDR3 protein. The data hold a few hundred thousand distinct CDR3 sequences, with about 50% observed a single time.

The TCR comes from a human donor with aplastic anemia. The V gene is TRBV15, the J gene TRBJ2-3, with 9 bases fitting TRBD2. Material for sequencing was sorted CD4+, CD8+, or CD8+CD57+ T cells (not recorded which) from PBMCs. This CDR3 is CATSLAGTDTQYF. CDR3 nucleotide sequence: TGTGCCACCAGTCTAGCGGGAACAGATACGCAGTATTTT.